A selection of T cell receptor beta chains follows, all from one sample in a study of blood T cell repertoires in COVID-19. This table comes from immunoSEQ multiplex PCR, and its TCRdb copy is limited to in-frame clones, with some not included. The table records 160,000 or so clones, more than 75% of them present only once. Sequences were obtained from peripheral blood. Receptors originate from a man younger than 35 with acute or convalescent COVID-19. Both conserved end residues are part of each CDR3. Fields, in order: V gene, D gene, J gene, CDR3 DNA, CDR3 protein. D genes are given only for firm matches.

>TRBV14|.|TRBJ1-1
TGTGCCAGCAGGACAGGGAACACTGAAGCTTTCTTT
CASRTGNTEAFF
>TRBV2|TRBD1|TRBJ1-5
TGTGCCAGCAGTGAAACGGGACAGAGCTATCAGCCCCAGCATTTT
CASSETGQSYQPQHF
>TRBV24-1|TRBD1|TRBJ2-1
TGTGCCACCAGTGATCGACCGGGACAGGGCTACAATGAGCAGTTCTTC
CATSDRPGQGYNEQFF
>TRBV19|TRBD1|TRBJ1-5
TGTGCCAGTAGTATGGCGACAGGGTATGGGAATCAGCCCCAGCATTTT
CASSMATGYGNQPQHF
>TRBV7-9|TRBD1|TRBJ1-3
TGTGCCAGCAGCTTAGCCGGGACAGCGAGCTCTGGAAACACCATATATTTT
CASSLAGTASSGNTIYF
>TRBV19|.|TRBJ1-2
TGTGCCAGTAGTATTTTAGGGGAACGTGATGGCTACACCTTC
CASSILGERDGYTF
>TRBV7-9|.|TRBJ2-1
TGTGCCAGCAGCCCCCGGGACTCTAGCTCCTACAATGAGCAGTTCTTC
CASSPRDSSSYNEQFF
>TRBV7-2|TRBD2|TRBJ2-7
TGTGCCAGCAGCTTAGCAACTAGCGGGACCTACGAGCAGTACTTC
CASSLATSGTYEQYF
>TRBV30|TRBD1|TRBJ1-4
TGTGCCTGGAGTAAGTCAGGGGGCGAAAAACTGTTTTTT
CAWSKSGGEKLFF
>TRBV5-1|.|TRBJ1-6
TGCGCCAGCAGCTTGGGACTTCCGAGCTCCTATAATTCACCCCTCCACTTT
CASSLGLPSSYNSPLHF
>TRBV19|TRBD1|TRBJ1-4
TGTGCCAGTAGTCTCCTCCGGGACAGGGCTGGAGAAAAACTGTTTTTT
CASSLLRDRAGEKLFF
>TRBV11-2|.|TRBJ1-2
TGTGCCAGCAGCCGGGAGGGGGAAAGAGGCTACACCTTC
CASSREGERGYTF
>TRBV28|.|TRBJ2-2
TGTGCCAGCAGTTTACTCAGGGGAGCCGGGGAGCTGTTTTTT
CASSLLRGAGELFF
>TRBV11-2|.|TRBJ2-2
TGTGCCAGCAGCTTTGTGACAGGGAACACCGGGGAGCTGTTTTTT
CASSFVTGNTGELFF
>TRBV2|TRBD1|TRBJ1-4
TGTGCCAGCAGTGAAGCGACCCGCGTCTCGGGACAGGGAACTAATGAAAAACTGTTTTTT
CASSEATRVSGQGTNEKLFF
>TRBV11-3|TRBD2|TRBJ2-7
TGTGCCAGCAGCTTAGATGGGACTAGCGGGGACGAGCAGTACTTC
CASSLDGTSGDEQYF
>TRBV24-1|TRBD1|TRBJ2-1
TGTGCCACTGCATCTGACAGGGGGCTGTACAATGAGCAGTTCTTC
CATASDRGLYNEQFF
>TRBV5-1|.|TRBJ1-1
TGCGCCAGCAGCAACCTACAGGGTCGGCACACTGAAGCTTTCTTT
CASSNLQGRHTEAFF
>TRBV9|.|TRBJ1-6
TGTGCCAGCAGCGTAGACAGAGTCAATTCACCCCTCCACTTT
CASSVDRVNSPLHF